These 22 T cell receptor beta chains share one sample of origin, sequenced in a study of T cell changes during pregnancy in multiple sclerosis (dated by TCRdb to about 2019). The library was obtained by the immunoSEQ multiplex PCR assay. TCRdb's version of the immuneACCESS table is confined to in-frame rearrangements and falls short of the full clone set. An unresolved V gene accounts for under half of the shortfall where checked; the remainder is of unknown origin. The sample yields around 35,000 clones; roughly 90% were counted once. Just over 4.5% of the sample is in the top ten clones. This sample comprised CD8+ T cells from peripheral blood mononuclear cells, obtained after pregnancy. The receptors here all came from a female donor with multiple sclerosis, enrolled in a pregnancy study.

The chain combines TRBV6-6 with TRBJ2-7; 9 bases line up with TRBD1. Unmatched junction bases numbered 6, after V lost 6 bases and J lost 0 bases. The CDR3 loop spans 15 amino acids. Germline V gene sequence: CDR1 MNHNY, CDR2 SVGAGI (reference sequence). The CDR3 loop reads CASRTDRGISYEQYF. For the CDR3, the DNA is TGTGCCAGCAGAACAGACAGGGGGATCTCCTACGAGCAGTACTTC.

The CDR3 loop is CASATNEKLFF. CDR3 DNA sequence: TGTGCTAGCGCAACTAATGAAAAACTGTTTTTT. V gene TRBV12-5 combines with J gene TRBJ1-4; D is uncertain. Germline CDR1 and CDR2: LGHNT and FRNRAP. Deletions cut 9 bases from V and 0 bases from J, with 2 bases between. The CDR3 runs 11 residues.

The rearrangement joins TRBV5-6 to TRBJ1-1; tentative D call: TRBD1 (6 bases). Germline V CDR1 and CDR2: SGHDT, YYEEEE. The CDR3 has 12 residues. Trimming shortened V by 4 bases and J by 11 bases, and 15 bases separated the two germline ends. CDR3 in DNA: TGTGCCAGCAGCAAGGGACACCCCAACGCTTTCTTT. It translates to CASSKGHPNAFF.

This clone turned up a few times. The chain recombines TRBV4-3 with TRBJ2-4, with D possibly matching TRBD2 (6 bases). The CDR3 consists of 13 residues. CDR1 and CDR2 (germline): LGHNA, YSLEER. V lost 2 bases to trimming and J lost 8 bases, with 10 bases between them. CDR3 protein: CASSQPGGDIQYF. The CDR3 bases are TGCGCCAGCAGCCAACCCGGGGGTGACATTCAGTACTTC.

The rearrangement uses TRBV7-9 and TRBJ1-5; 7 bases are shared with TRBD1. The V gene end was trimmed by 5 bases and the J gene end by 11 bases; junction bases not matched to a gene: 15. The CDR3 is 15 residues long. Germline CDR1 and CDR2: SEHNR and FQNEAQ (reference sequence). This chain's CDR3 is CASSPLEGAVRAQHF. CDR3 coding DNA: TGTGCCAGCAGCCCCCTGGAGGGGGCAGTCCGGGCCCAGCATTTT.

The J gene is TRBJ2-1, the V gene TRBV9, with TRBD2 identical over 14 bases. After removal of 2 bases from V and 6 bases from J, the junction contained 10 bases not matched to a gene. CDR1 SGDLS and CDR2 YYNGEE come from the germline V gene. The CDR3 spans 18 residues. The CDR3 reads CASSVSGLAGGVFNEQFF. In DNA form, the CDR3 reads TGTGCCAGCAGCGTCAGCGGACTAGCGGGGGGCGTTTTCAATGAGCAGTTCTTC.

The rearrangement joins TRBV27 to TRBJ2-1, with TRBD2 matching 7 bases. CDR3 length: 15 amino acids. Trimming removed 4 bases from V and 5 bases from J; junction bases left unmatched: 8. Germline assignment: CDR1 MNHEY and CDR2 SMNVEV (reference sequence). CDR3 sequence: CASSSPAGSDNEQFF. The CDR3, as DNA: TGTGCCAGCAGTTCGCCAGCGGGGAGTGACAATGAGCAGTTCTTC.

The CDR3 DNA reads as TGTGCCAGCAGCGTCCGTAGCGGGGCTAGCACAGATACGCAGTATTTT. This sequence encodes CASSVRSGASTDTQYF. The rearrangement links TRBV9 to TRBJ2-3, with 8 bases that match TRBD2. Looked up from germline, CDR1 is SGDLS and CDR2 is YYNGEE. This CDR3 contains 16 residues. Trimming took 2 bases from V and 0 from J; bases not matched to a gene: 5.

The rearrangement links TRBV7-7 to TRBJ2-5, with 11 bases matching TRBD2. The junction had 4 bases not matched to a gene; V was cut back by 2 bases and J by 5 bases. This CDR3 spans 15 amino acids. CDR1 is SSHAT and CDR2 is FNYEAQ in the germline V gene (reference sequence). The CDR3 spells CASSLNSGGGETQYF. For the CDR3, the DNA is TGTGCCAGCAGCTTAAATAGCGGGGGGGGCGAGACCCAGTACTTC.

The rearrangement uses TRBV9 and TRBJ2-7; D gene unclear. Trimming took off 0 bases at V and 7 bases at J, with 11 bases between the two ends. Germline CDR1 is SGDLS and CDR2 is YYNGEE. The CDR3 runs 13 residues. CDR3 region: CASSVGPTSEQYF. The DNA of the CDR3 is TGTGCCAGCAGCGTAGGCCCTACTTCGGAGCAGTACTTC.

The chain recombines TRBV6-1 with TRBJ1-2, with TRBD1 identical over 7 bases. The V gene's germline CDR1 is MNHNS and CDR2 SASEGT. The CDR3 loop spans 15 amino acids. After removal of 4 bases from V and 4 bases from J, the junction contained 9 bases not matched to a gene. The CDR3 reads CASSAFIQGIYGYTF. The CDR3 DNA reads TGTGCCAGCAGTGCCTTCATACAGGGGATCTATGGCTACACCTTC.

About this clone itself: Given the absence of the conserved phenylalanine or tryptophan at the CDR3 end, a read error is likely. This chain links TRBV7-9 with TRBJ1-1, with D possibly TRBD1 on 5 matching bases. In germline, CDR1 is SEHNR, CDR2 FQNEAQ (reference sequence). V lost 5 bases and J 2 bases, leaving 15 bases between the germline ends. The CDR3 runs to 15 residues. This CDR3 reads CASSPREGANTEAFL. CDR3 DNA: TGTGCCAGCAGCCCTAGGGAAGGGGCTAACACTGAAGCTTTCCTT.

This clone occurred once. The chain combines TRBV7-9 with TRBJ2-2; D perhaps matches TRBD1 (6 bases). Germline-derived CDR1 and CDR2 are SEHNR and FQNEAQ (reference sequence). This CDR3 region has 15 residues. V was clipped by 5 bases and J by 3 bases, with 13 bases between them. CDR3 sequence reads: CASSPTTGYTGELFF. In nucleotides, the CDR3 is TGTGCCAGCAGCCCCACGACAGGTTACACCGGGGAGCTGTTTTTT.

V usage is TRBV6-5 and J usage is TRBJ2-1; D is possibly TRBD2 (5 bases). This CDR3 is built from 13 residues. V was shortened by 2 bases and J by 10 bases, with 12 bases between the two germline ends. Germline CDR1 MNHEY, CDR2 SVGAGI. CDR3 sequence: CASSYDFSGEQFF. For the CDR3, the DNA is TGTGCCAGCAGTTACGATTTCAGCGGAGAGCAGTTCTTC.

The rearrangement uses TRBV6-5 and TRBJ2-2; D gene uncertain. From germline, CDR1 is MNHEY and CDR2 SVGAGI. This CDR3 region has 15 residues. The V gene lost 2 bases and the J gene lost 0 bases, with 7 bases spanning the gap. The chain's CDR3 is CASSYRSANTGELFF. The DNA of the CDR3 is TGTGCCAGCAGTTACAGGAGCGCGAACACCGGGGAGCTGTTTTTT.

The genes are TRBV4-3 and TRBJ2-1; no reliable D call. Germline CDR1 LGHNA, CDR2 YSLEER. V lost 4 bases to trimming and J lost 0 bases, with 10 bases between them. This CDR3 spans 15 amino acids. In DNA, the CDR3 is TGCGCCAGCAGCCCACCCGGGTTCTCCTACAATGAGCAGTTCTTC. Translating it yields CASSPPGFSYNEQFF.

The J gene is TRBJ2-3, the V gene TRBV13; 10 bases line up with TRBD2. The CDR3 is 18 amino acids. V dropped 0 bases and J dropped 2; count of bases not matched to a gene: 8. From germline, CDR1 is PRHDT and CDR2 FYEKMQ (reference sequence). This chain's CDR3 is CASSLGPGLAGVTDTQYF. CDR3 sequence (DNA): TGTGCCAGCAGCTTAGGCCCCGGGCTAGCGGGGGTCACAGATACGCAGTATTTT.

J is TRBJ2-2 and V is TRBV9; D unclear. V lost 3 bases and J lost 2, with 5 bases in between. Germline V CDR1 and CDR2: SGDLS, YYNGEE. This CDR3 has 13 residues. CDR3: CASSAFNTGELFF. The CDR3 nucleotides are TGTGCCAGCAGCGCCTTCAACACCGGGGAGCTGTTTTTT.

V usage is TRBV6-6 and J usage is TRBJ2-3; the D is unclear. CDR3 length equals 11 residues. The germline V and J ends were trimmed by 8 bases and 5 bases, with 8 bases remaining between them. In germline, CDR1 is MNHNY, CDR2 SVGAGI (reference sequence). The CDR3: CASLRGDTQYF. The CDR3 coding sequence is TGTGCCAGCTTGCGAGGAGATACGCAGTATTTT.

This sequence joins TRBV9 and TRBJ2-3, with 10 positions matching TRBD2. Germline-derived CDR1 and CDR2 are SGDLS and YYNGEE. V gave up 4 bases and J gave up 4 bases; unmatched junction bases: 6. The CDR3 has 15 residues. The CDR3 here is CASSSSGGDADTQYF. In DNA form, the CDR3 reads TGTGCCAGCAGCTCAAGCGGGGGGGACGCAGATACGCAGTATTTT.

This CDR3 is CASSLEGSGGPPPTDTQYF. DNA of the CDR3: TGTGCCAGCAGCTTAGAGGGAAGCGGGGGCCCACCTCCCACAGATACGCAGTATTTT. The chain has TRBV11-2 and TRBJ2-3, with 8 bases aligning to TRBD2. The CDR3 spans 19 residues. Germline CDR1 and CDR2: SGHAT and FQNNGV. The ends lost 0 bases at V and 2 bases at J; junction bases unmatched: 13.

In DNA form, the CDR3 reads TGTGCCAGCAGCAAAGACTCGCGGGACAGGGGAGTCCCCGGGGAGCTGTTTTTT. Translated: CASSKDSRDRGVPGELFF. V and J are TRBV21-1 and TRBJ2-2; no check of the table's D call, TRBD1, against the DNA was made. TRBV21-1 is flagged as a pseudogene. CDR3 length equals 18 residues.